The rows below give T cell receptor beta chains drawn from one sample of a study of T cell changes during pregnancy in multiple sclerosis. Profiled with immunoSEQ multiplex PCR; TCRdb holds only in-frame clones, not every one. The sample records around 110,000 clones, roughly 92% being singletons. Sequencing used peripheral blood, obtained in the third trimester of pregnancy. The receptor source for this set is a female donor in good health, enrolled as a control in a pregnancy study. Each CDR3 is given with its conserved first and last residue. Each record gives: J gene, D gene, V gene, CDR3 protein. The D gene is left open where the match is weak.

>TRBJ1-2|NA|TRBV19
CASSRTLSEANYGYTF
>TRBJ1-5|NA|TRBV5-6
CASSLGHSNQPQHF
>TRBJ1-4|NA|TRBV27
CASSLESGEGEKLFF
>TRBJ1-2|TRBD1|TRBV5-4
CASSRRDRGYGYTF
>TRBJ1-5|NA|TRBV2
CASSEGAGSNQPQHF
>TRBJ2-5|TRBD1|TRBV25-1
CASSVIGPGGRETQYF
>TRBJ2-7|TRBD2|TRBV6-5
CASSPLLAGPYEQYF
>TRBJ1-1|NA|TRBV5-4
CASSLRQNTEAFF
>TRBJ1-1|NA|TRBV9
CASGQEHTEAFF
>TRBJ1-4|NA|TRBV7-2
CASSLGGVGAPNEKLFF
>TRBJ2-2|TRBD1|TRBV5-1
CASRSGTANTGELFF
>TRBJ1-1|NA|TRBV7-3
CASSLFPTQNTEAFF
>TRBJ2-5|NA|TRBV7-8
CASSLAETQETQYF
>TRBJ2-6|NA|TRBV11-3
CASSSEGGTSGANVLTF
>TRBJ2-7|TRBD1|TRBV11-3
CASSSRDSYEQYF
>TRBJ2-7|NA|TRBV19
CASRRGAYEQYF
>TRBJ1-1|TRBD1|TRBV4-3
CASSQEFGGQGGTEAFF
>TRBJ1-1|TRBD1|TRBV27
CASSHRGPTEAFF
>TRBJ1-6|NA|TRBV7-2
CASSLRGGTDSPLHF
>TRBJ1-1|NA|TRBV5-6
CASRRERRSEAFF
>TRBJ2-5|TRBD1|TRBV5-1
CASSTNTGAPRQETQYF
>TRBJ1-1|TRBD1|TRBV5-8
CASSFRGGQAALGF
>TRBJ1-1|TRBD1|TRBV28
CASRGQGDTEAFF
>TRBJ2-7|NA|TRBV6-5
CASSPGGLSSYEQYF
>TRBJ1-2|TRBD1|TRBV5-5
CASSLDRGLNYGYTF
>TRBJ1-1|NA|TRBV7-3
CASSLNRNTEAFF
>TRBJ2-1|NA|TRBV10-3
CAISGWTTDNEQFF
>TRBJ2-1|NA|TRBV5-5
CASSFRWLSGTDEQFF
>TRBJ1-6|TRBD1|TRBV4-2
CASSQDGQGRNSPLHF
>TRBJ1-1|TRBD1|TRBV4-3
CASSQGTGINTEAFF
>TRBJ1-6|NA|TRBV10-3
CAITDTDNSPLHF
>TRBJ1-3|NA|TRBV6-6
CASRAGGSGNTIYF
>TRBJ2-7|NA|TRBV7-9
CASRTDSYEQYF
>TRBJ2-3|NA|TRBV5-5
CASSLVAGNLDTQYF
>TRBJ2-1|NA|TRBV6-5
CASSLMSRVNNEQFF
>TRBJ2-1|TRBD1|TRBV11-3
CASSPGQGRLRSYNEQFF
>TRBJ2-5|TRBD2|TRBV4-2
CASSQGRGDQETQYF
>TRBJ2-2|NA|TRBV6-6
CASGETGNTGELFF
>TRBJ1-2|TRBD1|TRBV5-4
CASSLGQGDSYGYTF
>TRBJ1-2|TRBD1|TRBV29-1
CSVGDSVPGYTF
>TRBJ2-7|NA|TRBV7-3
CASSLKPTGLSYEQYF
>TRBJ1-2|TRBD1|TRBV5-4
CASWSGGQGYGYTF
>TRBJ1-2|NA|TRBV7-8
CASRAGANYGYTF
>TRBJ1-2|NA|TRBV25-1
CASSVTNYGYTF
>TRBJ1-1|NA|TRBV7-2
CASSLEEDPRFTEAFF
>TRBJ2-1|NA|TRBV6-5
CASNIARSANEQFF
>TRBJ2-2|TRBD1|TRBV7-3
CASSLLESGGSGELFF
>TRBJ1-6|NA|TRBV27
CASSVGRAGLDSPLHF
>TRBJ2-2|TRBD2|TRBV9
CASSVSPTSGNTGELFF
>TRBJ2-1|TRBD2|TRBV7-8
CASSLAVSRLAGARSYNEQFF
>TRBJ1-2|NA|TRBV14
CASSQERTYGYTF
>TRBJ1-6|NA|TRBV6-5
CASTIQGGANSPLHF
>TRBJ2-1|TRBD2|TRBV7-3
CASSSQGAGGLNEQFF
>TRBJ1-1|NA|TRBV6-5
CASSRNTEAFF